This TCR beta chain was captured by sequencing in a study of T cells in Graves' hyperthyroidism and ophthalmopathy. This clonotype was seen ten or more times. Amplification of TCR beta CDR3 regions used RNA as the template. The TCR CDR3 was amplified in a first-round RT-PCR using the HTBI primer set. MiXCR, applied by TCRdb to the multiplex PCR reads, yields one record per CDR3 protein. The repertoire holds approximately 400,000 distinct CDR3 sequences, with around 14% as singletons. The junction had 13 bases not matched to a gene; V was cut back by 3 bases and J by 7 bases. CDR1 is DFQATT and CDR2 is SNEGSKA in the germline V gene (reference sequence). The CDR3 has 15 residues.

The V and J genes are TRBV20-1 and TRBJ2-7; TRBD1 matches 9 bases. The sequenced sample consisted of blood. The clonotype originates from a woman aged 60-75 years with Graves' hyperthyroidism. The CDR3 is CSARPRDRAPGEQYF. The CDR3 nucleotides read TGCAGTGCTAGGCCGCGGGACAGGGCCCCGGGGGAGCAGTACTTC.